Shown below are 26 T cell receptor beta chains from a single sample sequenced in a study of T cell responses to AZD1222 COVID-19 vaccine. Using immunoSEQ multiplex PCR, the repertoire was profiled, and TCRdb retains in-frame clones only, with some absent. This sample has 200,000 or so clones, with approximately 90% found just once. This specimen was peripheral blood, taken on day 0 of AZD1222 vaccination. The receptors originated from an adult in good health.

The chain has TRBV6-5 and TRBJ2-1, with 13 bases aligning to TRBD2. The CDR3 is made up of 15 amino acids. The V segment lost 4 bases and the J segment 9 bases; nucleotides outside the gene matches: 6. The V gene's germline CDR1 is MNHEY and CDR2 SVGAGI. The chain's CDR3 is CASSSTSGGAGEQFF. As DNA, the CDR3 is TGTGCCAGCAGTTCCACTAGCGGGGGGGCCGGTGAGCAGTTCTTC.

The chain combines TRBV14 with TRBJ2-3; D call uncertain. Deletions cut 1 base from V and 5 bases from J, with 7 bases between. The V gene's germline CDR1 is SGHDN and CDR2 FVKESK. This CDR3 spans 13 amino acids. The CDR3 DNA follows: TGTGCCAGCAGCCAAGGGGTGGTAGATACGCAGTATTTT. Its translation: CASSQGVVDTQYF.

The chain has TRBV7-8 and TRBJ1-4; D gene uncertain. Trimming took 5 bases from V and 4 from J, leaving 14 bases between them. Germline-derived CDR1 and CDR2 are SGHVS and FQNEAQ. The CDR3 length is 15 residues. CDR3 DNA sequence: TGTGCCAGCAGCAAAACCGGGCCCGATAATGAAAAACTGTTTTTT. It encodes CASSKTGPDNEKLFF.

The chain combines TRBV19 with TRBJ1-2, with 11 bases aligning to TRBD1. The CDR3 has 17 residues. V dropped 0 bases and J dropped 3; count of bases not matched to a gene: 6. Germline V gene sequence: CDR1 LNHDA, CDR2 SQIVND (reference sequence). This CDR3 is CASSIEDRGRGDYGYTF. CDR3 DNA: TGTGCCAGTAGTATAGAGGACAGGGGGCGAGGTGACTATGGCTACACCTTC.

V usage is TRBV6-5 and J usage is TRBJ2-3, with no clear D. Between the trimmed V and J ends, which lost 0 bases and 1 base, there was a span of 8 bases. Germline CDR1 MNHEY, CDR2 SVGAGI. CDR3 size: 15 residues. CDR3 nucleotide sequence: TGTGCCAGCAGTTACTCGATTGGGGGCACAGATACGCAGTATTTT. It encodes CASSYSIGGTDTQYF.

In this sample, this clone turned up once. The V call is TRBV6-5, the J call TRBJ1-2; D gene uncertain. CDR1 and CDR2 from the germline V gene are MNHEY and SVGAGI. This CDR3 has 13 amino acids. The V end was cut by 6 bases, the J end by 4 bases, with 12 bases between. The CDR3, as DNA: TGTGCCAGCAGAGATAACGGCGGCTATGGCTACACCTTC. This sequence encodes CASRDNGGYGYTF.

This chain joins TRBV6-5 and TRBJ2-7; 10 bases are a match to TRBD1. With V trimmed by 6 bases and J by 3 bases, 5 bases remained unmatched. This CDR3 has 14 residues. In germline, CDR1 is MNHEY, CDR2 SVGAGI. The CDR3 reads CASSRDRGHYEQYF. In DNA, the CDR3 is TGTGCCAGCAGCCGGGACAGGGGACACTACGAGCAGTACTTC.

The chain carries TRBV28 and TRBJ1-6; D may be TRBD1 (5 bases). The CDR3 has 13 residues. V was pared by 6 bases and J by 8 bases, with 11 bases between. From germline, CDR1 is MDHEN and CDR2 SYDVKM. The DNA of the CDR3 is TGTGCCAGCAGGGGGCACGGCGATTCACCCCTCCACTTT. Translated, it gives CASRGHGDSPLHF.

This clone was counted once. The gene calls are TRBV5-1 and TRBJ2-7; D tentatively fits TRBD1 or TRBD2 (5 bases each). The ends were cut back, 2 bases at V and 7 bases at J, with 13 bases in the middle. This CDR3 contains 13 residues. From germline, CDR1 is SGHRS and CDR2 YFSETQ. The CDR3 region is CASSLTGLGEQYF. CDR3 DNA: TGCGCCAGCAGCTTAACAGGACTTGGGGAGCAGTACTTC. Full variable domain (remainder filled in from reference TRBV5-1 and TRBJ2-7): KAGVTQTPRYLIKTRGQQVTLSCSPISGHRSVSWYQQTPGQGLQFLFEYFSETQRNKGNFPGRFSGRQFSNSRSEMNVSTLELGDSALYLCASSLTGLGEQYFGPGTRLTVT.

The CDR3 region has the DNA TGTGCCAGCTCACCCTCAATTTCTTACACAGATACGCAGTATTTT. This encodes CASSPSISYTDTQYF. The chain combines TRBV18 with TRBJ2-3, with unresolved D. CDR3 size: 15 residues. Trimming pared 3 bases from V and 2 bases from J, leaving 12 bases between. CDR1 is KGHSH, CDR2 LQKENI, per germline.

The rearrangement uses TRBV4-1 and TRBJ2-7, with TRBD2 identical over 10 bases. Germline-derived CDR1 and CDR2 are MGHRA and YSYEKL. The CDR3 is 15 amino acids. Losses at the gene ends were 2 bases for V and 4 bases for J; bases not matched to a gene: 5. DNA of the CDR3: TGCGCCAGCAGCCAACTAGCGGGAGCGGTTTACGAGCAGTACTTC. It encodes CASSQLAGAVYEQYF.

The V and J genes are TRBV5-1 and TRBJ1-6; D call uncertain. The V end was cut by 0 bases, the J end by 7 bases, with 8 bases between. CDR3 size: 14 residues. Germline CDR1 and CDR2: SGHRS and YFSETQ. CDR3 region: CASSLDGLNSPLHF. CDR3 DNA sequence: TGCGCCAGCAGCTTGGACGGTCTGAATTCACCCCTCCACTTT.

This chain uses TRBV9 with TRBJ1-1; D gene ambiguous. CDR1 and CDR2 (germline): SGDLS, YYNGEE. The CDR3 runs 15 residues. Trimming removed 0 bases at V and 6 bases at J, with 15 bases between. CDR3 residues: CASSVVSEISAEAFF. The CDR3 bases are TGTGCCAGCAGCGTAGTTTCGGAGATATCGGCTGAAGCTTTCTTT.

The V call is TRBV7-2, the J call TRBJ1-1; D gene ambiguous. Trimming pared 1 base from V and 4 bases from J, leaving 1 base between. Germline CDR1 SGHTA, CDR2 FQGNSA. This CDR3 contains 11 residues. As DNA, the CDR3 is TGTGCCAGCAGCTTAGGCACTGAAGCTTTCTTT. Residues: CASSLGTEAFF.

This chain links TRBV4-3 with TRBJ1-2; D not certain. The CDR3 is made up of 15 amino acids. With 0 bases removed from V and 9 bases from J, the gap between germline ends came to 17 bases. From germline, CDR1 is LGHNA and CDR2 YSLEER. The CDR3 loop is CASSQDRGGYVSYTF. The CDR3 DNA sequence: TGCGCCAGCAGCCAAGATCGGGGAGGATATGTGAGCTACACCTTC.

The chain recombines TRBV6-5 with TRBJ2-5, with unresolved D. The CDR3 has 11 amino acids. Trimming cost V 6 bases and J 1 base, with 3 bases left between them. Per the germline V gene, CDR1 is MNHEY and CDR2 is SVGAGI. The CDR3 loop reads CASRAQETQYF. Written as DNA, the CDR3 is TGTGCCAGCAGAGCCCAAGAGACCCAGTACTTC.

The chain carries TRBV6-6 and TRBJ1-4; TRBD1 agrees at 10 bases. Germline CDR1 and CDR2: MNHNY and SVGAGI (reference sequence). The CDR3 is made up of 15 amino acids. V shed 2 bases and J 5 bases; nucleotides not matched to a gene: 2. The CDR3 protein is CASSYPDRGNEKLFF. The CDR3 nucleotides are TGTGCCAGCAGTTACCCGGACAGGGGGAATGAAAAACTGTTTTTT.

The V call is TRBV28, the J call TRBJ1-2; 8 bases map to TRBD1. The V gene end was trimmed by 3 bases and the J gene end by 3 bases; junction bases not matched to a gene: 3. CDR3 length: 14 residues. Germline V lookup: CDR1 MDHEN, CDR2 SYDVKM. The CDR3 DNA reads TGTGCCAGCAGTTTGGACAGGGTGGACTATGGCTACACCTTC. It specifies CASSLDRVDYGYTF.

This clone was found once. The J gene is TRBJ1-5, the V gene TRBV2, with a possible D match to TRBD1 (6 bases). The CDR3 spans 17 residues. From germline, CDR1 is SNHLY and CDR2 FYNNEI. The ends were cut back, 8 bases at V and 0 bases at J, with 20 bases in the middle. The CDR3 is CASDPRGPYYSNQPQHF. CDR3 sequence (DNA): TGTGCCAGCGACCCCAGGGGACCCTATTATAGCAATCAGCCCCAGCATTTT.

V usage is TRBV4-1 and J usage is TRBJ2-5; D gene uncertain. CDR3 size: 15 residues. With 1 base removed from V and 4 bases from J, the gap between germline ends came to 13 bases. CDR1 and CDR2 from the germline V gene are MGHRA and YSYEKL. CDR3 region: CASSQAPTPRETQYF. CDR3 in DNA: TGCGCCAGCAGCCAAGCCCCGACTCCCAGAGAGACCCAGTACTTC.

This clone was found a few times. Other nucleotide sequences from this sample produce the same CDR3. The chain combines TRBV7-3 with TRBJ1-1, with a weak D call TRBD1 (6 bases). The CDR3 totals 13 residues. In germline, CDR1 is SGHTA, CDR2 FQGTGA. V shed 3 bases and J shed 1 base, with 6 bases lying between them. The CDR3 bases are TGTGCCAGCAGCTTGACAGGGAACACTGAAGCTTTCTTT. It codes for CASSLTGNTEAFF.

A word on this clone: The same CDR3 also results from other DNA sequences found in this sample. The V gene is TRBV7-9, the J gene TRBJ2-1, with 9 nucleotides matching TRBD2. V gave up 2 bases and J gave up 3 bases; unmatched junction bases: 5. The CDR3 sequence is 16 residues long. CDR1 SEHNR and CDR2 FQNEAQ come from the germline V gene (reference sequence). DNA for the CDR3: TGTGCCAGCAGCTTATCCCTAGCGGGGAGCTACAATGAGCAGTTCTTC. It encodes CASSLSLAGSYNEQFF.

V usage is TRBV28 and J usage is TRBJ2-7; maybe TRBD1 (6 bases). The CDR3 has 16 amino acids. Trimming removed 6 bases from V and 2 bases from J, with 20 bases in between. In germline, CDR1 is MDHEN, CDR2 SYDVKM. The CDR3 loop reads CASSPLGEDRPYEQYF. Written as DNA, the CDR3 is TGTGCCAGCAGCCCACTTGGAGAGGACAGACCCTACGAGCAGTACTTC.

DNA of the CDR3: TGTGCCAGCAGCCGACCGGACTGGAACACCGGGGAGCTGTTTTTT. Translated, it gives CASSRPDWNTGELFF. The chain combines TRBV28 with TRBJ2-2, with D perhaps TRBD2 (5 bases). Germline V CDR1 and CDR2: MDHEN, SYDVKM. Trimming shortened V by 6 bases and J by 1 base, and 12 bases separated the two germline ends. The CDR3 spans 15 residues.

The rearrangement links TRBV7-2 to TRBJ2-2, with TRBD1 matching over 7 bases. Germline CDR1 SGHTA, CDR2 FQGNSA. CDR3 length equals 16 residues. Trimming cost V 6 bases and J 2 bases; bases outside gene matches: 9. The CDR3 nucleotides are TGTGCCAGCAGTTCCAGACAGGGCGGAAACACCGGGGAGCTGTTTTTT. This translates into CASSSRQGGNTGELFF.

This chain connects TRBV6-2 or TRBV6-3 to TRBJ1-5; D call uncertain. The CDR3 loop spans 13 amino acids. The germline V and J ends were trimmed by 6 bases and 9 bases, with 15 bases remaining between them. Germline CDR1 MNHEY, CDR2 SVGEGT. The CDR3 protein is CASSPGGIRPQHF. In DNA form, the CDR3 reads TGTGCCAGCAGCCCGGGAGGGATCAGGCCCCAGCATTTT.